These 12 T cell receptor beta chains originate from one sample sequenced in a study of cytomegalovirus exposure and HLA in healthy donors. PCR primers comprised 60 Vbeta and 13 Jbeta primers. Assay used: immunoSEQ multiplex PCR; TCRdb lists only in-frame clones, some missing. The sample includes fewer than 95,000 clones, 65% to 85% of them seen just once. Material: PBMCs. These receptors all stem from a woman aged 40 to 50 in good health and CMV-seropositive.

The chain joins TRBV28 to TRBJ1-1, with D perhaps TRBD1 (5 bases). This CDR3 has 14 residues. Per germline, CDR1 MDHEN and CDR2 SYDVKM. With 4 bases removed from V and 3 bases from J, the gap between germline ends came to 12 bases. CDR3 region: CASSSRGRYTEAFF. The CDR3 nucleotides read TGTGCCAGCAGTTCCCGGGGGAGGTACACTGAAGCTTTCTTT.

The genes are TRBV11-2 and TRBJ1-4; D might be TRBD1 (5 bases). This CDR3 is built from 15 residues. Germline CDR1 is SGHAT and CDR2 is FQNNGV. V lost 1 base, J lost 7 bases, and 13 bases lay in between. This chain's CDR3 is CASSLAGGWSEKLFF. The CDR3 DNA reads as TGTGCCAGCAGCTTAGCCGGGGGATGGAGTGAAAAACTGTTTTTT.

The rearrangement joins TRBV7-2 to TRBJ2-3; TRBD2 matches at 10 bases. Trimming took 5 bases from V and 6 from J; bases not matched to a gene: 14. The V gene's germline CDR1 is SGHTA and CDR2 FQGNSA. The CDR3 covers 17 residues. This CDR3 is CASSLSRAGGRRDTQYF. The DNA of the CDR3 is TGTGCCAGCAGCCTCTCAAGAGCGGGGGGGCGTAGGGATACGCAGTATTTT.

V usage is TRBV4-3 and J usage is TRBJ1-1, with 7 nucleotides matching TRBD1. Germline-derived CDR1 and CDR2 are LGHNA and YSLEER. The junction had 6 bases not matched to a gene; V was cut back by 4 bases and J by 4 bases. The CDR3 is 14 amino acids. The DNA for the CDR3 is TGCGCCAGCAGCCGCACGACAGGGTCCACTGAAGCTTTCTTT. Its protein product is CASSRTTGSTEAFF.

The chain recombines TRBV27 with TRBJ2-7, with D tentatively TRBD1 (5 bases). The CDR3 is 13 amino acids. Between the trimmed V and J ends, which lost 2 bases and 3 bases, there was a span of 8 bases. Germline values: CDR1 MNHEY, CDR2 SMNVEV (reference sequence). The CDR3: CASSLGHRYEQYF. In nucleotides, the CDR3 is TGTGCCAGCAGTTTAGGACATCGCTACGAGCAGTACTTC.

As regards this clone: Lacking the conserved final phenylalanine or tryptophan, this CDR3 likely reflects a read error. CDR3 DNA: TGTGCCAGCAGCCTTCTCCTACCTGCAACTAATGAAAAACTGTTTGTT. Its translation is CASSLLLPATNEKLFV. This chain uses TRBV5-6 with TRBJ1-4; D gene uncertain. Germline assignment: CDR1 SGHDT and CDR2 YYEEEE. CDR3 size: 16 residues. Between the trimmed V and J ends, which lost 4 bases and 0 bases, there was a span of 13 bases.

V gene TRBV7-2 combines with J gene TRBJ2-7; 11 bases align to TRBD2. This CDR3 region has 15 residues. CDR1 is SGHTA, CDR2 FQGNSA, per germline. V gave up 5 bases and J gave up 4 bases; unmatched junction bases: 7. The CDR3 here is CASSKTSGGPYEQYF. The CDR3, as DNA: TGTGCCAGCAGCAAAACTAGCGGGGGACCTTACGAGCAGTACTTC.

The V gene is TRBV7-8, the J gene TRBJ1-6; 8 nucleotides agree with TRBD1. V was pared by 4 bases and J by 10 bases, with 9 bases of the junction left unmatched. Germline lookup yields CDR1 SGHVS and CDR2 FQNEAQ. The CDR3 consists of 15 residues. The CDR3 reads CASSSYARQGSPLHF. The CDR3 nucleotides read TGTGCCAGCAGCTCCTACGCGCGACAGGGGTCACCCCTCCACTTT.

The gene calls are TRBV6-1 and TRBJ2-7; 7 bases align to TRBD1. The CDR3 runs to 14 residues. The J segment lost 5 bases and the V segment lost 7 bases, leaving 11 bases of the junction unmatched. CDR1 and CDR2 (germline): MNHNS, SASEGT. The CDR3 here is CASTLGTVGDEQYF. The CDR3 region has the DNA TGTGCCAGCACCCTCGGGACAGTCGGGGACGAGCAGTACTTC.

The chain carries TRBV9 and TRBJ2-7; 10 bases are shared with TRBD2. The ends lost 4 bases at V and 5 bases at J; junction bases unmatched: 6. There are 14 residues in the CDR3. The V gene's germline CDR1 is SGDLS and CDR2 YYNGEE. CDR3 sequence reads: CASSLAGVTNEQYF. Written as DNA, the CDR3 is TGTGCCAGCAGCCTAGCGGGAGTAACGAACGAGCAGTACTTC.

This clone was counted between two and nine times. V gene TRBV27 combines with J gene TRBJ1-2; weak D call: TRBD1 (5 bases). Germline CDR1 MNHEY, CDR2 SMNVEV (reference sequence). There are 14 residues in the CDR3. V lost 6 bases, J lost 7 bases, and 18 bases lay in between. This chain's CDR3 is CASRSFGREVGYTF. Here the CDR3 DNA reads TGTGCCAGCAGATCTTTCGGCAGGGAGGTTGGCTACACCTTC.

The chain couples TRBV7-2 to TRBJ2-3, with TRBD2 matching over 8 bases. The ends lost 5 bases at V and 0 bases at J; junction bases unmatched: 7. CDR3 length equals 16 residues. The germline gives CDR1 SGHTA, CDR2 FQGNSA. CDR3 loop: CASSRVAGLSTDTQYF. The CDR3 bases are TGTGCCAGCAGCCGCGTAGCGGGGCTTAGCACAGATACGCAGTATTTT.